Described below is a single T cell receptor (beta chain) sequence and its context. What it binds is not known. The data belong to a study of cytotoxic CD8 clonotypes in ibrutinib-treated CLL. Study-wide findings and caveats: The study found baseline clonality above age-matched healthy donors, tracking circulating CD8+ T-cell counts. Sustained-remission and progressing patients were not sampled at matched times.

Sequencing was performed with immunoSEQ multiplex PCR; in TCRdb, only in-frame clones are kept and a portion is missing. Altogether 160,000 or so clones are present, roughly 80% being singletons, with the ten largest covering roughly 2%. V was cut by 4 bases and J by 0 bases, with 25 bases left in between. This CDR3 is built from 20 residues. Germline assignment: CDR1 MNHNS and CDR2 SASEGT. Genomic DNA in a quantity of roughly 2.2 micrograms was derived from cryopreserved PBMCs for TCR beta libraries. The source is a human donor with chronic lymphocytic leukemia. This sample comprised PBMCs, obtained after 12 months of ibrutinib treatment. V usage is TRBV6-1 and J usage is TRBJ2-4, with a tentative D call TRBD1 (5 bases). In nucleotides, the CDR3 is TGTGCCAGCAGTGCCCTCGCACCTCCAGGGTCCTCTATAGCCAAAAACATTCAGTACTTC. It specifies CASSALAPPGSSIAKNIQYF.